This TCR beta chain was obtained from a study of T cell repertoires in cytomegalovirus infection. Study overall: Public TCR beta signature analysis indicated the presence of both CMV infection and matching HLA type. Study-wide findings and caveats: The cumulative frequency of public TCR beta families distinguished individuals who carried CMV together with the relevant HLA. There were HLA-C-restricted CMV-specific TCR beta clonotypes dominating the ex vivo response.

The table lists this clonotype with many counts. Its antigen is still unknown. TCRdb analysed the reads with MiXCR anew, one entry per CDR3 protein. The sample shows hundreds of thousands of distinct CDR3 sequences, 15% to 20% of them seen only once. The TCR was taken from a human donor in good health (CMV status not recorded). Some clones in this sample may be carry-over from other donors' samples. The specimen was PBMCs.

This CDR3 reads CASSLPSGASTDTQYF. CDR3 sequence (DNA): TGTGCCAGCAGTTTACCTAGCGGGGCTAGCACAGATACGCAGTATTTT. V is TRBV27 and J is TRBJ2-3, with TRBD2 identical over 9 bases. This CDR3 has 16 residues. CDR1 is MNHEY and CDR2 is SMNVEV in the germline V gene (reference sequence). Unmatched junction bases numbered 3, after V lost 2 bases and J lost 0 bases.